These T cell receptor beta chains were read from a single sample in a study of cytomegalovirus exposure and HLA in healthy donors. The repertoire was sequenced with immunoSEQ multiplex PCR; TCRdb's copy has only in-frame clones and lacks some. Of a few hundred thousand clones listed, approximately 70% are singletons. Sequencing was carried out using PBMCs. The receptors were sampled from a woman aged 30 to 39 in good health and CMV-seronegative. CDR3s include the opening cysteine and the closing phenylalanine or tryptophan. A D gene is named only where the DNA matches it firmly. Clone size appears in some rows only: once, few, many, or a class for an expanded clone.

>.|.|TRBJ2-1|TRBV21-1
TGTGCCAGCAGCAAAGAAATAGGACAGTTCTCCTACAATGAGCAGTTCTTC
CASSKEIGQFSYNEQFF
>TRBD2|.|TRBJ2-1|TRBV9
TGTGCCAGCAGCGAGGGGAGGGGGACTAGCGGGCGAAATTTTTACAATGAGCAGTTCTTC
CASSEGRGTSGRNFYNEQFF
>TRBD2|.|TRBJ2-3|TRBV5-4
TGTGCCAGCAGCTTTCCAGGACTAGCGGGCACAGATACGCAGTATTTT
CASSFPGLAGTDTQYF
>TRBD1|.|TRBJ1-4|TRBV27
TGTGCCAGCAGTTTATTCGCCCGAGGGACAGGGTGGAATGAAAAACTGTTTTTT
CASSLFARGTGWNEKLFF
>TRBD2|.|TRBJ2-1|TRBV7-6
TGTGCCAGCAGCTTAAAGACTAGCGGGGCCCCCTACAATGAGCAGTTCTTC
CASSLKTSGAPYNEQFF
>TRBD2|once|TRBJ2-3|TRBV18
TGTGCCAGCTCACCCGGGACTAGCGGGAGGAGGGATACGCAGTATTTT
CASSPGTSGRRDTQYF
>.|.|TRBJ2-5|TRBV11-2
TGTGCCAGCAGCTTAATTTCAGGGGAGCAGACCCAGTACTTC
CASSLISGEQTQYF
>TRBD1|.|TRBJ1-1|TRBV7-9
TGTTCCAGCAGCTTAGTGGGACAGGGGAACACTGAAGCTTTCTTT
CSSSLVGQGNTEAFF
>.|.|TRBJ2-5|TRBV5-4
TGTGCCAGCAGCTTATGGGGGGGCCTACAAGAGACCCAGTACTTC
CASSLWGGLQETQYF
>.|.|TRBJ2-1|TRBV6-5
TGTGCCAGCAGTTACCGACCGGGACTGGGTCACAATGAGCAGTTCTTC
CASSYRPGLGHNEQFF
>TRBD1|.|TRBJ2-2|TRBV27
TGTGCCAGCAGCATGACAGGGGGCTGGTCTGGGGAGCTGTTTTTT
CASSMTGGWSGELFF
>TRBD2|.|TRBJ2-2|TRBV9
TGTGCCAGCAGCCTGGGACTAGTAAGCGGGGAGCTGTTTTTT
CASSLGLVSGELFF
>TRBD2|.|TRBJ2-1|TRBV6-1
TGTGCCAGCAGCGTCCCGGGACTAGCGGGATTCGAGCAGTTCTTC
CASSVPGLAGFEQFF
>TRBD1|.|TRBJ2-1|TRBV4-1
TGCGCCAGCAGCCAAGGATTCGGGACAGGGGGCATTAATGAGCAGTTCTTC
CASSQGFGTGGINEQFF
>.|few|TRBJ2-5|TRBV4-1
TGCGCCAGCAGCCAAGATCGGATACAGTGGGAGACCCAGTACTTC
CASSQDRIQWETQYF
>.|.|TRBJ1-3|TRBV19
TGTGCCAGTAGTGGACCGACGGGGGTGGGCTCTGGAAACACCATATATTTT
CASSGPTGVGSGNTIYF
>TRBD1|.|TRBJ1-2|TRBV29-1
TGCAGCGCCTACAGGGGATATGGCTACACCTTC
CSAYRGYGYTF
>TRBD2|once|TRBJ2-5|TRBV5-1
TGCGCCAGCAGCTTGGGTGTGACTAGCGGGAGCTCCGAGACCCAGTACTTC
CASSLGVTSGSSETQYF
>TRBD2|few|TRBJ2-4|TRBV27
TGTGCCAGCAGTTTCCTTAGCGGGGGTGGAGACATTCAGTACTTC
CASSFLSGGGDIQYF
>TRBD1|.|TRBJ2-3|TRBV14
TGTGCCAGCAGCCGGGGACAGGCCCTCACAGATACGCAGTATTTT
CASSRGQALTDTQYF
>.|.|TRBJ1-4|TRBV9
TGTGCCAGCAGCGTAGCGGACGGACAGCTGAATGAAAAACTGTTTTTT
CASSVADGQLNEKLFF
>.|.|TRBJ1-1|TRBV6-6
TGTGCCAGCAGTTACCCGGGGGACACTGAAGCTTTCTTT
CASSYPGDTEAFF
>.|.|TRBJ1-3|TRBV30
TGTGCCTGGAGTGGGGGGGGGTCTGGAAACACCATATATTTT
CAWSGGGSGNTIYF
>.|few|TRBJ2-6|TRBV30
TGTGCCTGGACCTTGACAGCAACCCGCTCCGGGGCCAACGTCCTGACTTTC
CAWTLTATRSGANVLTF
>.|.|TRBJ1-1|TRBV14
TGTGCCACCTCCCGGGTCCGAGGCACTGAAGCTTTCTTT
CATSRVRGTEAFF
>TRBD2|.|TRBJ2-1|TRBV25-1
TGTGCCAGCAGTGGGGGACTAGCGGGAGGAGGGAATGAGCAGTTCTTC
CASSGGLAGGGNEQFF
>.|.|TRBJ2-7|TRBV7-9
TGTGCCAGCAGCCGTTTAACAGGTTCTACCGACGAGCAGTACTTC
CASSRLTGSTDEQYF
>.|.|TRBJ2-7|TRBV5-1
TGCGCCAGCAGCTTGGGGCTAGCAGACGAGCAGTACTTC
CASSLGLADEQYF
>.|.|TRBJ1-5|TRBV11-3
TGTGCCATCAGCCACAGCTCCCCGGGATCCCCCAGCAATCAGCCCCAGCATTTT
CAISHSSPGSPSNQPQHF
>.|once|TRBJ2-7|TRBV4-1
TGCGCCAGCAGCCAGGCCAGGGAAGGATCTTCCTACGAGCAGTACTTC
CASSQAREGSSYEQYF
>.|few|TRBJ2-1|TRBV12-5
TGTGCTAGTGGTTTGCGGCGGAGCTCCTACAATGAGCAGTTCTTC
CASGLRRSSYNEQFF
>.|.|TRBJ1-1|TRBV19
TGTGCCAGTAACGACAGAATCATTTCTTGGGGGAACACTGAAGCTTTCTTT
CASNDRIISWGNTEAFF
>.|few|TRBJ1-6|TRBV6-5
TGTGCCAGCAGTTACTCGGCCAGGCCAGTTTCACCCCTCCACTTT
CASSYSARPVSPLHF
>.|.|TRBJ2-7|TRBV25-1
TGTGCCAGGATGGGACTTTGCTCCGAGCAGTACTTC
CARMGLCSEQYF
>.|few|TRBJ1-1|TRBV5-8
TGTGCCAGCAGCTTGGCCTTGGGGGGCACTGAAGCTTTCTTT
CASSLALGGTEAFF
>.|.|TRBJ2-1|TRBV14
TGTGCCAGCAGCCAAGATGGCGAGGCTTATAGCTCCTACAATGAGCAGTTCTTC
CASSQDGEAYSSYNEQFF
>.|few|TRBJ1-6|TRBV30
TGTGCCTGGAGTCTCCCTAGCTCACCCCTCCACTTT
CAWSLPSSPLHF
>TRBD2|.|TRBJ2-1|TRBV4-1
TGCGCCAGCAGCCAAGATGATTGGGGCGGGGGGTACAATGAGCAGTTCTTC
CASSQDDWGGGYNEQFF
>.|.|TRBJ2-1|TRBV30
TGTGCCTGGGTAGCGAGCACCTACAATGAGCAGTTCTTC
CAWVASTYNEQFF
>.|few|TRBJ1-1|TRBV9
TGTGCCAGCAGCGTAGAGGAGTACACTGAAGCTTTCTTT
CASSVEEYTEAFF
>.|.|TRBJ1-1|TRBV29-1
TGCAGCGCCCGGGAGGTCCCGGTGGACACTGAAGCTTTCTTT
CSAREVPVDTEAFF
>.|.|TRBJ1-3|TRBV19
TGTGCCAGTAGTATCGCAGGCTCTGGAAACACCATATATTTT
CASSIAGSGNTIYF
>.|.|TRBJ2-2|TRBV5-4
TGTGCCAGCAGTTACGGAGGCGGGGAGCTGTTTTTT
CASSYGGGELFF
>TRBD1|.|TRBJ1-4|TRBV2
TGTGCCAGCAGTCCGACAGGGGTAAAAGAAAAACTGTTTTTT
CASSPTGVKEKLFF
>.|.|TRBJ2-7|TRBV4-1
TGCGCCAGCAGCCAAGGCCCATCAGGACTCTACGAGCAGTACTTC
CASSQGPSGLYEQYF
>TRBD1|few|TRBJ1-2|TRBV5-5
TGTGCCAGCAGCTCTACCGGGACAGCCTATGGCTACACCTTC
CASSSTGTAYGYTF
>TRBD2|.|TRBJ2-1|TRBV2
TGTGCCAGCAGTTCGGGACTAGCGGGAGGGCCACTATACGAAAATGAGCAGTTCTTC
CASSSGLAGGPLYENEQFF
>.|.|TRBJ1-1|TRBV11-3
TGTGCCAGCAGCCTGATTAGGGGGAACACTGAAGCTTTCTTT
CASSLIRGNTEAFF
>TRBD1|.|TRBJ2-7|TRBV19
TGTGCCAGTAGTCTAAAACCGGGACAGGGCTACGAGCAGTACTTC
CASSLKPGQGYEQYF
>.|.|TRBJ2-7|TRBV9
TGTGCCAGCAGCGTAGCAGCGGACCGTTTCTACGAGCAGTACTTC
CASSVAADRFYEQYF
>TRBD1|few|TRBJ2-7|TRBV7-2
TGTGCCAGCAGTCCCAAGGACAGGCCCTCCTACGAGCAGTACTTC
CASSPKDRPSYEQYF
>.|.|TRBJ1-5|TRBV19
TGTGCCAGTAGTATACCGCGGCAGGGTAGAAATCAGCCCCAGCATTTT
CASSIPRQGRNQPQHF
>.|.|TRBJ2-5|TRBV6-1
TGTGCCAGCAGTGACCGCCGGGACTTTTCAGAGACCCAGTACTTC
CASSDRRDFSETQYF
>TRBD1|.|TRBJ1-1|TRBV6-6
TGTGCCAGCAGCCGAGCCGGGACAGGAGACCTCACTGAAGCTTTCTTT
CASSRAGTGDLTEAFF
>TRBD1|.|TRBJ2-5|TRBV2
TGTGCCAGCAGCCCGATGGTAGGGGGCAAGGAGACCCAGTACTTC
CASSPMVGGKETQYF